This record covers a single T cell receptor (beta chain). From the 5' RACE reads, TCRdb called clonotypes with MiXCR, one entry per CDR3 protein. The sample shows about 130,000 distinct CDR3 sequences, 16% of them seen only once. The sample comes from a study of T-cell memory formation after mild COVID-19. The CDR3 is made up of 13 amino acids. In germline, CDR1 is SNHLY, CDR2 FYNNEI. Trimming cost V 4 bases and J 3 bases, with 10 bases left between them. The receptor's source is an adult woman who had mild COVID-19 (a few samples of this study predate the infection). Cell type and time point are not known. The rearrangement links TRBV2 to TRBJ2-7; a weak D match, TRBD1 (6 bases). Sequencing used PBMCs or a T cell subset sorted from them (not recorded which). This chain's CDR3 is CASSGSQGYEQYF. The CDR3, as DNA: TGTGCCAGCAGTGGGTCACAGGGCTACGAGCAGTACTTC.